This T cell receptor (beta chain) was sequenced during a study of blood T cells in healthy people across ages. Together with a sample-barcoded 5' primer, a J-beta primer mix was included in a second PCR lasting 7 to 11 cycles. Using its own MiXCR run on the 5' RACE reads, TCRdb lists one record per CDR3 protein. The sample records 1.5 million to 2 million distinct CDR3 sequences, about 35% being singletons. Material: blood. The clonotype originates from a young woman in good health.

CDR3 coding DNA: TGTGCCAGCAGCTTAGAGGGGGGGTACGGGAGCCAAGAGACCCAGTACTTC. It encodes CASSLEGGYGSQETQYF. This sequence joins TRBV13 and TRBJ2-5; the D gene is possibly TRBD2 (7 bases). Trimming removed 1 base at V and 1 base at J, with 16 bases between. The germline V gene encodes CDR1 PRHDT and CDR2 FYEKMQ (reference sequence). This CDR3 comprises 17 residues.